What follows are 27 T cell receptor beta chains derived from one specimen sequenced in a study of shared clonotypes between healthy human individuals. Measured with immunoSEQ multiplex PCR; TCRdb has only the in-frame clones, and not every one. Of approximately 1,000,000 clones in the sample, 60% to 85% are singletons; the top ten hold roughly 0.82%. Sequencing was performed on memory CD4+ T cells from PBMCs. Subset in this sample: CD45RA-negative fraction. The source of these receptors is a young man in good health. Some clones in this sample may be carry-over from other donors' samples.

The gene calls are TRBV18 and TRBJ2-2, with TRBD1 identical over 7 bases. Germline CDR1 reads KGHSH; CDR2 reads LQKENI. This CDR3 has 15 residues. V was clipped by 8 bases and J by 4 bases; unmatched bases: 10. CDR3 amino acids: CASRPWGQSTGELFF. In nucleotides, the CDR3 is TGTGCCAGCAGACCGTGGGGACAGAGCACCGGGGAGCTGTTTTTT.

In the case of this clone: Distinct nucleotide sequences in the sample also encode this CDR3. The chain recombines TRBV11-2 with TRBJ2-7; no reliable D call. Germline values: CDR1 SGHAT, CDR2 FQNNGV. V dropped 1 base and J dropped 5 bases, with 3 bases sitting between them. This CDR3 contains 11 residues. CDR3 sequence reads: CASSLANEQYF. The CDR3 nucleotides read TGTGCCAGCAGCTTAGCCAACGAGCAGTACTTC.

The chain couples TRBV27 to TRBJ2-1, with D unclear. Looked up from germline, CDR1 is MNHEY and CDR2 is SMNVEV (reference sequence). This CDR3 is built from 14 residues. V lost 1 base and J 5 bases, leaving 9 bases between the germline ends. The CDR3 nucleotides read TGTGCCAGCAGTTTATTAGGGTCTAACAATGAGCAGTTCTTC. Protein sequence: CASSLLGSNNEQFF.

This clone was observed a handful of times. The rearrangement uses TRBV4-2 and TRBJ2-5; D is ambiguous. Germline-derived CDR1 and CDR2 are LGHNA and YNFKEQ. The CDR3 extends over 14 amino acids. Trimming took off 0 bases at V and 5 bases at J, with 10 bases between the two ends. CDR3 sequence (DNA): TGTGCCAGCAGCCAAGAACGGCTCGGGGAGACCCAGTACTTC. This sequence encodes CASSQERLGETQYF.

The V and J genes are TRBV19 and TRBJ2-1; D possibly matches TRBD1 or TRBD2 (5 bases each). Germline CDR1 LNHDA, CDR2 SQIVND (reference sequence). Trimming removed 6 bases at V and 7 bases at J, with 16 bases between. This CDR3 is 14 amino acids long. CDR3 in DNA: TGTGCCAGTAGCACCGGGACCTTGGGGAATGAGCAGTTCTTC. It yields the protein CASSTGTLGNEQFF. Complete variable domain (other parts from reference TRBV19 and TRBJ2-1): DGGITQSPKYLFRKEGQNVTLSCEQNLNHDAMYWYRQDPGQGLRLIYYSQIVNDFQKGDIAEGYSVSREKKESFPLTVTSAQKNPTAFYLCASSTGTLGNEQFFGPGTRLTVL.

On this clone: With a far larger clone one base away, a read error is the likely cause. The same CDR3 arises from other DNA sequences in this sample as well. The V and J genes are TRBV6-5 and TRBJ1-2, with TRBD1 identical over 11 bases. Germline CDR1 reads MNHEY; CDR2 reads SVGAGI. The CDR3 spans 12 residues. CDR3 sequence reads: CASLGQGASYTF. The CDR3 DNA reads TGTGCCAGCTTAGGACAGGGGGCTAGCTACACTTTC.

The chain employs TRBV2 and TRBJ1-2; tentatively, D is TRBD1 (5 bases). Per the germline V gene, CDR1 is SNHLY and CDR2 is FYNNEI. V was shortened by 1 base and J by 0 bases, with 12 bases between the two germline ends. The CDR3 covers 16 residues. CDR3 bases: TGTGCCAGCAGTGAAGGGGGCGGAGGAGCTAACTATGGCTACACCTTC. It encodes CASSEGGGGANYGYTF.

The chain joins TRBV4-1 to TRBJ2-1; 9 positions agree with TRBD1. Germline V CDR1 and CDR2: MGHRA, YSYEKL. This CDR3 is built from 17 residues. Trimming took 0 bases from V and 3 from J; bases not matched to a gene: 6. The CDR3 DNA reads as TGCGCCAGCAGCCAAGATTCGGGGACAGGGAACTACAATGAGCAGTTCTTC. It codes for CASSQDSGTGNYNEQFF.

The genes are TRBV7-8 and TRBJ2-2; a possible D gene is TRBD2 (5 bases). The germline V gene has CDR1 SGHVS and CDR2 FQNEAQ. V lost 1 base and J 5 bases, leaving 17 bases between the germline ends. The CDR3 has 17 amino acids. DNA of the CDR3: TGTGCCAGCAGCTTAGGAGGCGGGTTGCACCGAACCGGGGAGCTGTTTTTT. Its protein product is CASSLGGGLHRTGELFF.

This chain connects TRBV5-1 to TRBJ1-4; D ambiguous. Germline values: CDR1 SGHRS, CDR2 YFSETQ. Trimming cost V 5 bases and J 4 bases, with 12 bases left between them. The CDR3 is 14 residues long. The CDR3 loop is CASRREGFNEKLFF. CDR3 DNA: TGCGCCAGCAGGCGGGAGGGCTTTAATGAAAAACTGTTTTTT.

The V and J genes are TRBV5-4 and TRBJ1-3; 8 bases are shared with TRBD1. In germline, CDR1 is SGHNT, CDR2 YYREEE (reference sequence). V lost 7 bases to trimming and J lost 2 bases; unmatched junction nucleotides: 14. CDR3 length equals 17 residues. The chain's CDR3 is CASSVGGTGLTGNTIYF. CDR3 in DNA: TGTGCCAGCTCCGTGGGTGGGACAGGTTTGACTGGAAACACCATATATTTT.

The chain uses TRBV5-8 and TRBJ2-1; the D is unclear. V lost 2 bases, J lost 8 bases, and 17 bases lay in between. Germline V gene data show CDR1 as SGHTS and CDR2 as YDEGEE. This CDR3 is built from 15 residues. This CDR3 is CASSFSTAGVDEQFF. CDR3 coding DNA: TGTGCCAGCAGCTTTTCGACGGCAGGAGTCGATGAGCAGTTCTTC.

This clone was observed a handful of times. The V call is TRBV4-3, the J call TRBJ2-7; D gene ambiguous. The CDR3 runs 16 residues. V was trimmed by 4 bases and J by 0 bases, leaving 16 bases between them. Germline CDR1 LGHNA, CDR2 YSLEER. This CDR3 reads CASSREYTMSSYEQYF. Written as DNA, the CDR3 is TGCGCCAGCAGCCGAGAGTATACTATGAGCTCCTACGAGCAGTACTTC.

This clone was seen once. This chain links TRBV15 with TRBJ2-1; TRBD2 matches 7 bases. Germline lookup yields CDR1 LNHNV and CDR2 YYDKDF (reference sequence). The CDR3 contains 16 residues. V shed 5 bases and J 0 bases; nucleotides not matched to a gene: 7. Written as DNA, the CDR3 is TGTGCCACCAGCTCTCGGCGGGAGAGCTCCTACAATGAGCAGTTCTTC. Translation gives CATSSRRESSYNEQFF.

This clone was observed a single time. The genes are TRBV29-1 and TRBJ2-7; D gene unclear. Between the trimmed V and J ends, which lost 4 bases and 5 bases, there was a span of 9 bases. The CDR3 length is 11 residues. CDR1 SQVTM and CDR2 ANQGSEA come from the germline V gene. DNA of the CDR3: TGCAGCGTTGGGTTCCCGAACGAGCAGTACTTC. Protein product: CSVGFPNEQYF.

The chain carries TRBV7-9 and TRBJ1-3; unclear D gene. The V and J ends lost 1 base and 7 bases respectively, with 8 bases between them. Germline V gives CDR1 SEHNR, CDR2 FQNEAQ (reference sequence). CDR3 length: 13 residues. The CDR3 reads CASSLGRYNTIYF. The CDR3 DNA reads TGTGCCAGCAGCTTAGGACGATATAACACCATATATTTT.

The CDR3 sequence: CASREDSYNEQFF. The CDR3 nucleotides are TGCGCCAGCAGGGAGGACTCCTACAATGAGCAGTTCTTC. The chain has TRBV23-1 and TRBJ2-1, with D possibly TRBD2 on 5 matching bases. TRBV23-1 is marked as an open reading frame, function uncertain. This CDR3 region has 13 residues. Trimming removed 6 bases at V and 0 bases at J, with 6 bases between.

As DNA, the CDR3 is TGTGCCAGCAGTGACCCTTCGACTAGCCGACCCTCCTACGAGCAGTACTTC. It is translated as CASSDPSTSRPSYEQYF. V usage is TRBV6-4 and J usage is TRBJ2-7; 7 nucleotides agree with TRBD2. The trim removed 2 bases at V and 0 bases at J, leaving 10 bases unmatched. CDR3 length equals 17 residues. Looked up from germline, CDR1 is MRHNA and CDR2 is SNTAGT.

This clone was picked up a small number of times. The genes are TRBV7-2 and TRBJ1-5; D is unclear. The germline V and J ends were trimmed by 5 bases and 3 bases, with 8 bases remaining between them. CDR3 length equals 13 residues. CDR1 is SGHTA and CDR2 is FQGNSA in the germline V gene. The CDR3 spells CASSREVNQPQHF. The CDR3 nucleotides read TGTGCCAGCAGCCGCGAAGTCAATCAGCCCCAGCATTTT.

The chain couples TRBV7-8 to TRBJ2-1; D tentatively reads TRBD1 or TRBD2 (5 bases each). The CDR3 consists of 16 residues. Trimming stripped 6 bases from V and 3 bases from J, with 18 bases between. CDR1 and CDR2 from the germline V gene are SGHVS and FQNEAQ. In nucleotides, the CDR3 is TGTGCCAGCAGTCTTTACGGGGTGGGGCTCTACAATGAGCAGTTCTTC. Translated: CASSLYGVGLYNEQFF. Complete variable domain (other parts from reference TRBV7-8 and TRBJ2-1): GAGVSQSPRYKVAKRGQDVALRCDPISGHVSLFWYQQALGQGPEFLTYFQNEAQLDKSGLPSDRFFAERPEGSVSTLKIQRTQQEDSAVYLCASSLYGVGLYNEQFFGPGTRLTVL.

This clone was picked up one time. DNA of the CDR3: TGCGCCTCTACGACAGGGGAAGGCCAGCCCCAGCATTTT. It translates to CASTTGEGQPQHF. V and J are TRBV10-2 and TRBJ1-5; 8 bases match TRBD1. V was clipped by 11 bases and J by 7 bases; unmatched bases: 10. This CDR3 is 13 amino acids long. Germline V lookup: CDR1 WSHSY, CDR2 SAAADI.

The chain recombines TRBV5-1 with TRBJ2-1, with TRBD2 as a possible D gene (6 bases). Germline values: CDR1 SGHRS, CDR2 YFSETQ. CDR3 length: 16 amino acids. The V end lost 4 bases, the J end lost 6 bases, and 20 bases lay between the germline ends. This CDR3 reads CASSTSGTPRINEQFF. The CDR3 region has the DNA TGCGCCAGCAGCACATCCGGGACTCCGAGGATCAATGAGCAGTTCTTC. The variable domain in full, completed from reference TRBV5-1 and TRBJ2-1, reads KAGVTQTPRYLIKTRGQQVTLSCSPISGHRSVSWYQQTPGQGLQFLFEYFSETQRNKGNFPGRFSGRQFSNSRSEMNVSTLELGDSALYLCASSTSGTPRINEQFFGPGTRLTVL.

As to this clone: A much larger clonotype is one base distant, so this may be a read error. The chain couples TRBV28 to TRBJ2-5; D is possibly TRBD1 or TRBD2 (5 bases each). The CDR3 runs to 14 residues. Germline V CDR1 and CDR2: MDHEN, SYDVKM. Trimming took 6 bases from V and 1 from J, leaving 12 bases between them. The CDR3 sequence: CASSKAGSQETQYF. CDR3 nucleotide sequence: TGTGCCAGCAGCAAGGCAGGGAGCCAAGAGACCCAGTACTTC.

This chain connects TRBV28 to TRBJ1-2; 7 nucleotides agree with TRBD1. This CDR3 has 14 amino acids. CDR1 and CDR2 from the germline V gene are MDHEN and SYDVKM. J was trimmed by 3 bases and V by 5 bases; bases with no gene match: 6. Here the CDR3 DNA reads TGTGCCAGCAGTGATGGAGGGGGCTACTATGGCTACACCTTC. As protein: CASSDGGGYYGYTF.

The sample holds a few counts of this clone. The genes are TRBV5-8 and TRBJ2-1, with 9 bases aligning to TRBD2. J lost 10 bases, V lost 0 bases, and 5 bases had no gene match. The CDR3 spans 14 residues. The germline CDR1 and CDR2 sequences are SGHTS and YDEGEE. CDR3 sequence (DNA): TGTGCCAGCAGCTTGGAAGTCCTAGCGGGAGAGCAGTTCTTC. Translated: CASSLEVLAGEQFF.

This clone was counted a few times. This chain joins TRBV7-8 and TRBJ2-2; perhaps TRBD1 as D (6 bases). The V end lost 2 bases, the J end lost 4 bases, and 14 bases lay between the germline ends. The germline V gene encodes CDR1 SGHVS and CDR2 FQNEAQ. The CDR3 has 16 amino acids. The CDR3 bases are TGTGCCAGCAGCTTAAACTCCCGCAGGGGCACCGGGGAGCTGTTTTTT. Translating gives CASSLNSRRGTGELFF.

This clone has more than one count but fewer than ten. This chain connects TRBV15 to TRBJ1-4; 9 bases fit TRBD1. Unmatched junction bases numbered 8, after V lost 1 base and J lost 8 bases. The CDR3 extends over 16 amino acids. Germline V gives CDR1 LNHNV, CDR2 YYDKDF (reference sequence). The CDR3 region is CATSRGNRGLREKLFF. The CDR3 region has the DNA TGTGCCACCAGCAGAGGGAACAGGGGGCTACGGGAAAAACTGTTTTTT.